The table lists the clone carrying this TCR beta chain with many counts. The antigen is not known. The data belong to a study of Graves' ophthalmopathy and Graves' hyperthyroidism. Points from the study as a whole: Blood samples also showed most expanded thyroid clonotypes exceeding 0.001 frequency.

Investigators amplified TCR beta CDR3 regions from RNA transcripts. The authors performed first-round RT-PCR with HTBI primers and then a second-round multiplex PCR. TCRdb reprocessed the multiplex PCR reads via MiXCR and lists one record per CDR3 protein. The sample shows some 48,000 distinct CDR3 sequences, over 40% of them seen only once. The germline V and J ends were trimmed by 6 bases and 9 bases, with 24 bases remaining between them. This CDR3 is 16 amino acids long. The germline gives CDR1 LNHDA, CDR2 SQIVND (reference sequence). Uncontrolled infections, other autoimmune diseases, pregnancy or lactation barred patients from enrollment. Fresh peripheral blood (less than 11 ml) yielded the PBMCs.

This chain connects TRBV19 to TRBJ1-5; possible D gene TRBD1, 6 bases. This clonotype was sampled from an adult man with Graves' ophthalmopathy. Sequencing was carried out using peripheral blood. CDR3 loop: CASSSGTGPNSGPQHF. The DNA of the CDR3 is TGTGCCAGTAGCTCCGGTACAGGGCCGAATAGCGGGCCCCAGCATTTT.